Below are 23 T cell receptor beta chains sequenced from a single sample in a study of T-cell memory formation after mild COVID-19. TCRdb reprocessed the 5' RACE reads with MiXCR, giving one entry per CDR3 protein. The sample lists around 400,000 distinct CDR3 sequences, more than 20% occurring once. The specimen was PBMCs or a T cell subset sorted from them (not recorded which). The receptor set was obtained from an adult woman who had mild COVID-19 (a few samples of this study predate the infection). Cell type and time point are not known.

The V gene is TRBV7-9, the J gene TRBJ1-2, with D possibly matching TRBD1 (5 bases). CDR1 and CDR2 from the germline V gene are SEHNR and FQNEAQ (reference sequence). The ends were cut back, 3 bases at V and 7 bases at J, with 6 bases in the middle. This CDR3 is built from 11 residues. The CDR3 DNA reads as TGTGCCAGCAGCTTGACAGCTGGCTACACCTTC. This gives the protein CASSLTAGYTF.

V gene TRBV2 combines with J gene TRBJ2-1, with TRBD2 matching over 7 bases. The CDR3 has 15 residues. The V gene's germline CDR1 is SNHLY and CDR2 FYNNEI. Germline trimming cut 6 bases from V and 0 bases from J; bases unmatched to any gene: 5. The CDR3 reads CASSPTSSSYNEQFF. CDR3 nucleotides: TGTGCCAGCAGCCCGACTAGCAGCTCCTACAATGAGCAGTTCTTC.

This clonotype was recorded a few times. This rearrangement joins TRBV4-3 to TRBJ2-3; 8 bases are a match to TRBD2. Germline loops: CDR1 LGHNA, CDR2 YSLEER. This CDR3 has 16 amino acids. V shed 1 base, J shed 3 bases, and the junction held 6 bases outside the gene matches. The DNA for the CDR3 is TGCGCCAGCAGCCAAGCCCCGGGACTAGGAACAGATACGCAGTATTTT. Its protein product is CASSQAPGLGTDTQYF.

The CDR3 is CASSDTLAGANAGKTQYF. CDR3 bases: TGTGCCAGCAGTGATACACTAGCGGGAGCCAACGCTGGAAAGACCCAGTACTTC. The chain is built from TRBV12-3 or TRBV12-4 and TRBJ2-5; 11 nucleotides match TRBD2. This CDR3 is 18 amino acids long. The V gene end was trimmed by 5 bases and the J gene end by 6 bases; junction bases not matched to a gene: 17.

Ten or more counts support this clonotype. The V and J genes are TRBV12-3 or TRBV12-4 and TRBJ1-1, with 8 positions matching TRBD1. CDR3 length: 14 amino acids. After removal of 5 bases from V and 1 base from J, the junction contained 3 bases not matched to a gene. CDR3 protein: CASSPGQANTEAFF. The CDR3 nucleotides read TGTGCCAGCAGTCCGGGACAGGCGAACACTGAAGCTTTCTTT.

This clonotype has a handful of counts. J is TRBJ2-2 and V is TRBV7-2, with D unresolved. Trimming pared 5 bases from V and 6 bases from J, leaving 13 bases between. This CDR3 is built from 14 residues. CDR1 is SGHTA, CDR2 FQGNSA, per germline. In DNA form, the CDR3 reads TGTGCCAGCAGCCCGCGTTTTGGTGCCGGGGAGCTGTTTTTT. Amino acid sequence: CASSPRFGAGELFF.

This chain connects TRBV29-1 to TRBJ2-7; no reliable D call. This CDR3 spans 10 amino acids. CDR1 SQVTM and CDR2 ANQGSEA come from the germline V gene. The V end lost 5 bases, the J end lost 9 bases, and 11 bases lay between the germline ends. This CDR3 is CSVTLDLQYF. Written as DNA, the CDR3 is TGCAGCGTTACCCTAGACCTGCAGTACTTC.

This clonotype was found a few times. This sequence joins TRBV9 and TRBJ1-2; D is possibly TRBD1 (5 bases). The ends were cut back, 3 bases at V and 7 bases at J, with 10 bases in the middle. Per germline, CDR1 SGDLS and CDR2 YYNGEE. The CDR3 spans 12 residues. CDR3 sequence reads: CASSAVGGGYTF. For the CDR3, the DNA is TGTGCCAGCAGCGCCGTGGGGGGTGGCTACACCTTC.

CDR3 residues: CASSSPGRNTDTQYF. For the CDR3, the DNA is TGTGCCAGCAGCTCACCCGGGAGGAACACAGATACGCAGTATTTT. This chain connects TRBV7-6 to TRBJ2-3; 7 nucleotides agree with TRBD2. The CDR3 has 15 residues. The junction had 6 bases not matched to a gene; V was cut back by 4 bases and J by 2 bases. Germline CDR1 reads SGHVS; CDR2 reads FNYEAQ. Filled out from reference TRBV7-6 and TRBJ2-3, the complete variable domain reads GAGVSQSPRYKVTKRGQDVALRCDPISGHVSLYWYRQALGQGPEFLTYFNYEAQQDKSGLPNDRFSAERPEGSISTLTIQRTEQRDSAMYRCASSSPGRNTDTQYFGPGTRLTVL.

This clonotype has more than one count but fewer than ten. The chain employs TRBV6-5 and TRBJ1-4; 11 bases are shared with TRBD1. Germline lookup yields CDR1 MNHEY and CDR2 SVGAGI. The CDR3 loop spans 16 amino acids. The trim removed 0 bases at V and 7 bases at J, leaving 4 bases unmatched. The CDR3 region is CASSYSGQGGGEKLFF. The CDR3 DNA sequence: TGTGCCAGCAGTTACTCGGGACAGGGGGGTGGTGAAAAACTGTTTTTT.

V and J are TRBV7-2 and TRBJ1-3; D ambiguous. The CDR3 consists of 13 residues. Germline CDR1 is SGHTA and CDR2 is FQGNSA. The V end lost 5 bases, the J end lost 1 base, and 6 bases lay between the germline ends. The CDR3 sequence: CASSPVSGNTIYF. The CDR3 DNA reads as TGTGCCAGCAGCCCGGTTTCTGGAAACACCATATATTTT.

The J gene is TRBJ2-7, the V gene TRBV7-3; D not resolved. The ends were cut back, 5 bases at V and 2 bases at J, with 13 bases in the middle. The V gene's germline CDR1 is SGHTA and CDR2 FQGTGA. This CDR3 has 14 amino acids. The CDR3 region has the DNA TGTGCCAGCAGCCCTAGTGCGTCGGCCTACGAGCAGTACTTC. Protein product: CASSPSASAYEQYF.

The CDR3 sequence is CASIGYSNEQFF. DNA of the CDR3: TGTGCCAGCATCGGCTACAGCAATGAGCAGTTCTTC. The rearrangement uses TRBV6-5 and TRBJ2-1, with D unresolved. V lost 7 bases and J 6 bases, leaving 10 bases between the germline ends. This CDR3 region has 12 residues. Germline CDR1 is MNHEY and CDR2 is SVGAGI.

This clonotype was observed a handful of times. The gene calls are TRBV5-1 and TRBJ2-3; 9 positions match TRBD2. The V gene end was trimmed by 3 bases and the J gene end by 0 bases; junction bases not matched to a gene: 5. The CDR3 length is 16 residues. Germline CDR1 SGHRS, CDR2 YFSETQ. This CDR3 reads CASSSTSGSSTDTQYF. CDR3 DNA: TGCGCCAGCAGCTCGACTAGCGGCTCTAGCACAGATACGCAGTATTTT.

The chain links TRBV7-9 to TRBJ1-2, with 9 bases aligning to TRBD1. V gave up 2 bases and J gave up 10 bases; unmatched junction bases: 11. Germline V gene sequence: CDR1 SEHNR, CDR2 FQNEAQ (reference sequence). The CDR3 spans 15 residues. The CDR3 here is CASSLSSGQGSHYTF. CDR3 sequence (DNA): TGTGCCAGCAGCTTAAGTTCCGGACAGGGGTCCCACTACACCTTC. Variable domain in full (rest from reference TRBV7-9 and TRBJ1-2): DTGVSQNPRHKITKRGQNVTFRCDPISEHNRLYWYRQTLGQGPEFLTYFQNEAQLEKSRLLSDRFSAERPKGSFSTLEIQRTEQGDSAMYLCASSLSSGQGSHYTFGSGTRLTVV.

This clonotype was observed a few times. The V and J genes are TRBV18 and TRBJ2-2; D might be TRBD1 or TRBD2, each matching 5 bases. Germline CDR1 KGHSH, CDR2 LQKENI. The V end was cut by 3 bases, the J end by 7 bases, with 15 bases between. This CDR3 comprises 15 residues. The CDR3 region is CASSPTAGSGGELFF. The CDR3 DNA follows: TGTGCCAGCTCACCGACCGCAGGGAGCGGCGGGGAGCTGTTTTTT.

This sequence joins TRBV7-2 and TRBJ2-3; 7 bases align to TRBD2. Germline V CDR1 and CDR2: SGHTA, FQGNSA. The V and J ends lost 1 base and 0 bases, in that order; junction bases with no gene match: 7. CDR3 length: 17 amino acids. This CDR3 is CASSLGSGRGSTDTQYF. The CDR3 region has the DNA TGTGCCAGCAGCTTAGGGAGCGGGCGGGGGAGCACAGATACGCAGTATTTT.

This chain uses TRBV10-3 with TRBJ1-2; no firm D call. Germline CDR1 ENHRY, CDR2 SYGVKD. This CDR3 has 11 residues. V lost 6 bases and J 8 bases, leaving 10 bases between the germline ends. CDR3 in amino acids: CAISEGGGYTF. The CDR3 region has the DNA TGTGCCATCAGCGAGGGTGGAGGCTACACCTTC.

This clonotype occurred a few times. The CDR3 DNA reads as TGTGCCACCAGTGATTTGCGGTCTAGCGGGAGCGGCGAGCAGTACTTC. This sequence encodes CATSDLRSSGSGEQYF. This chain joins TRBV24-1 and TRBJ2-7; 10 bases line up with TRBD2. CDR3 length: 16 residues. J gave up 6 bases and V 0 bases, and 7 bases lay outside the gene matches. Germline V gene data show CDR1 as KGHDR and CDR2 as SFDVKD.

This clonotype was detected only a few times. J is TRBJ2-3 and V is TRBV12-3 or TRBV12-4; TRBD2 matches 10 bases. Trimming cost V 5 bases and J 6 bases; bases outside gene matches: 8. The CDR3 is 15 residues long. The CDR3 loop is CASSASGGSLDTQYF. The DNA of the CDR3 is TGTGCCAGCAGTGCTAGCGGGGGATCCTTGGATACGCAGTATTTT.

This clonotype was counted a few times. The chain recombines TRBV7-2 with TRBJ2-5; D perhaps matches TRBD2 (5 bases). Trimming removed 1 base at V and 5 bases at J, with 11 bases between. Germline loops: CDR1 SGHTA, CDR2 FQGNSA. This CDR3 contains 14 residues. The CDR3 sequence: CASSLGHWEETQYF. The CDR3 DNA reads TGTGCCAGCAGCTTAGGACACTGGGAGGAGACCCAGTACTTC.

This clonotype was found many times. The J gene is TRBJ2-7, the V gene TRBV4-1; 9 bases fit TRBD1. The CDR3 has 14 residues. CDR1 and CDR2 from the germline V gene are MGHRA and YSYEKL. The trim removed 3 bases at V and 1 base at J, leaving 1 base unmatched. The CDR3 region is CASSQDRGSYEQYF. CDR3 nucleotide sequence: TGCGCCAGCAGCCAGGACAGGGGATCCTACGAGCAGTACTTC.

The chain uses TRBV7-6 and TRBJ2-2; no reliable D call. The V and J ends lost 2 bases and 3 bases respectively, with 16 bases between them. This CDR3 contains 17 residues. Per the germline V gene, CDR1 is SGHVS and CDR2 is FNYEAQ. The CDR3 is CASSLNSPGADTGELFF. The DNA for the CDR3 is TGTGCCAGCAGCTTAAATTCTCCGGGTGCGGACACCGGGGAGCTGTTTTTT.